Listed below are T cell receptor beta chains from one sample, sequenced in a study of cytomegalovirus exposure and HLA in healthy donors. Data came from immunoSEQ multiplex PCR; TCRdb stores just in-frame clones and leaves some out. The sample has 100,000 to 150,000 clones; over 65% are singletons. The sequenced material came from PBMCs. Source of these receptors: a woman in her 40s in good health and CMV-seronegative. The CDR3 runs from the conserved cysteine through the conserved F or W. Each record gives: clone size, J gene, D gene, V gene, CDR3 DNA, CDR3 protein. A D gene is named only where the DNA matches it firmly. The size entry is marked missing in some rows and otherwise reads once, few, many or a size class.

>.|TRBJ2-1|TRBD2|TRBV15
TGTGCCACCAGCACTCGGACTAGACCCTACAATGAGCAGTTCTTC
CATSTRTRPYNEQFF
>.|TRBJ1-2|TRBD1|TRBV28
TGTGCCAGCAGGCTACAGGGGTCGGATGGCTACACCTTC
CASRLQGSDGYTF
>.|TRBJ2-5|.|TRBV6-5
TGTGCCAGCAGTTACCGGGAGAGAGGGACCCAGTACTTC
CASSYRERGTQYF
>.|TRBJ1-1|.|TRBV4-1
TGCGCCAGCAGCCAAGATTTGTTGGGCAGACAAGCTTTCTTT
CASSQDLLGRQAFF
>.|TRBJ1-5|.|TRBV7-5
TGTGCCAGAAGCCCGGACAGGGGAGGCAATCAGCCCCAGCATTTT
CARSPDRGGNQPQHF
>.|TRBJ1-1|.|TRBV9
TGTGCCAGCAGCCCTAGGGGATGGACTGAAGCTTTCTTT
CASSPRGWTEAFF
>.|TRBJ2-2|.|TRBV7-2
TGTGCCAGCAGCTTCAGGGGCCCGAACACCGGGGAGCTGTTTTTT
CASSFRGPNTGELFF
>once|TRBJ1-2|TRBD1|TRBV19
TGTGCCAGTAGCGGACAGGGGTTTGGCTACACCTTC
CASSGQGFGYTF
>.|TRBJ1-1|.|TRBV27
TGTGCCAGCAGTTTGATCCGGCAGGGAACGCACACTGAAGCTTTCTTT
CASSLIRQGTHTEAFF
>.|TRBJ2-1|TRBD1|TRBV6-1
TGTGCCAGCAGCCTGGACAGGGTTCCGCGAGAGCAGTTCTTC
CASSLDRVPREQFF
>.|TRBJ1-1|.|TRBV2
TGTGCCAGCAGTGATACAGGGCTCACTGAAGCTTTCTTT
CASSDTGLTEAFF
>.|TRBJ1-2|.|TRBV5-4
TGTGCCAGCAGCTCGGGAAGGGGGGGGGACTATGGCTACACCTTC
CASSSGRGGDYGYTF
>.|TRBJ1-6|.|TRBV4-1
TGCGCCAGCAGCCCAGGAAGGACAGTTGATAATTCACCCCTCCACTTT
CASSPGRTVDNSPLHF
>.|TRBJ2-6|.|TRBV14
TGTGCCAGCAGCCACCGTCCGGGTTTCCTCTCTGGGGCCAACGTCCTGACTTTC
CASSHRPGFLSGANVLTF
>.|TRBJ1-3|.|TRBV7-6
TGTGCCAGCAGCCCCCGACAGTCAAGCTCTGGAAACACCATATATTTT
CASSPRQSSSGNTIYF
>few|TRBJ1-2|.|TRBV9
TGTGCCAGCAGCGTAGGGGCGGGTGGCTACACCTTC
CASSVGAGGYTF
>once|TRBJ2-3|TRBD2|TRBV2
TGTGCCAGCAGTGTAGCGGGGGGGATTGGAGATACGCAGTATTTT
CASSVAGGIGDTQYF
>.|TRBJ1-5|.|TRBV21-1
TGTGCCAGCAGCAAAAGGGGGGGTCCAAGCAATCAGCCCCAGCATTTT
CASSKRGGPSNQPQHF
>medium-sized|TRBJ2-7|.|TRBV10-1
TGCGCCAGCAGTGAGGTGGGGGGCTACGAGCAGTACTTC
CASSEVGGYEQYF
>.|TRBJ2-7|TRBD2|TRBV7-9
TGTGCCAGCAGCTTTGCCATCAGGACTAGCGGCCCAAGGTCCTACGAGCAGTACTTC
CASSFAIRTSGPRSYEQYF
>.|TRBJ1-2|.|TRBV28
TGTGCCAGCAGTTTCGCGGGGGGTTACGGCTACACCTTC
CASSFAGGYGYTF
>once|TRBJ1-5|.|TRBV28
TGTGCCAGCAGGAACCCTGGGACTAATCAGCCCCAGCATTTT
CASRNPGTNQPQHF
>.|TRBJ1-3|.|TRBV28
TGTGCCAGCAGTCCCCCGTCGGTTGGAAACACCATATATTTT
CASSPPSVGNTIYF
>.|TRBJ2-1|TRBD2|TRBV7-8
TGTGCCAGCAGCTTGGAGCGGGAGAGGGTTAGCAATGAGCAGTTCTTC
CASSLERERVSNEQFF
>few|TRBJ2-1|.|TRBV7-2
TGTGCCAGCAGTCCTTGGGAGCGGCCTGAGCAGTTCTTC
CASSPWERPEQFF
>.|TRBJ1-1|.|TRBV6-4
TGTGCCAGCAGTACAGGCACTGAAGCTTTCTTT
CASSTGTEAFF
>.|TRBJ1-1|.|TRBV7-9
TGTTCCAGCAGCCCCGGGGGCACTGAAGCTTTCTTT
CSSSPGGTEAFF
>.|TRBJ2-1|.|TRBV7-9
TGTGCCAGCAGCTTACTTAGCGAGGGAAATGAGCAGTTCTTC
CASSLLSEGNEQFF
>.|TRBJ2-7|TRBD1|TRBV11-3
TGTGCCAGCAGCAACGGACAGGGACAGCAGTACTTC
CASSNGQGQQYF
>.|TRBJ2-7|.|TRBV7-2
TGTGCCAGCAGCTTCCCGCGGGGCGGAGGCTACGAGCAGTACTTC
CASSFPRGGGYEQYF
>once|TRBJ1-5|.|TRBV28
TGTGCCACGGACCCCGGGGGGCTTCAGCCCCAGCATTTT
CATDPGGLQPQHF
>.|TRBJ1-5|.|TRBV28
TGTGCCAGCAGTTTACAGACATTCCAGCATTTT
CASSLQTFQHF